This TCR beta chain appears in the sequencing data of a study of radiotherapy plus CTLA-4 blockade in lung cancer. Overall study: The study recorded objective responses in 18% of patients and disease control in around 31%.

Each patient with chemo-refractory metastatic non-small-cell lung cancer was treated with focal radiation plus CTLA-4 blockade using ipilimumab. V was clipped by 0 bases and J by 7 bases, with 9 bases between them. The germline V gene has CDR1 SGHTA and CDR2 FQGNSA. The CDR3 runs 13 residues. The assay was immunoSEQ multiplex PCR, and TCRdb's table has in-frame clones only and misses some. The table records roughly 63,000 clones, under 75% of them present only once. The material sequenced was peripheral blood, taken from a patient treated with radiotherapy plus ipilimumab. J is TRBJ1-2 and V is TRBV7-2; maybe TRBD1 (6 bases). This clonotype originated in a human donor with non-small cell lung cancer whose response to radiotherapy plus ipilimumab could not be evaluated. The DNA for the CDR3 is TGTGCCAGCAGCTTAGCGACAGGAAGTGGCTACACCTTC. Amino acids: CASSLATGSGYTF. The full variable domain, rest sourced from reference TRBV7-2 and TRBJ1-2, is GAGVSQSPSNKVTEKGKDVELRCDPISGHTALYWYRQSLGQGLEFLIYFQGNSAPDKSGLPSDRFSAERTGGSVSTLTIQRTQQEDSAVYLCASSLATGSGYTFGSGTRLTVV.